This T cell receptor (beta chain) was recorded in a study of blood T cell repertoires in COVID-19. The CDR3 has 11 amino acids. The germline V gene has CDR1 GTSNPN and CDR2 SVGIG (reference sequence). V was cut by 7 bases and J by 3 bases, with 10 bases left in between. This clone has only one observation. Data came from immunoSEQ multiplex PCR; TCRdb stores just in-frame clones and leaves some out. The data contain some 300,000 clones, 65% to 90% of them seen just once; the ten biggest clones take up 13%. The chain employs TRBV30 and TRBJ2-7; D is unclear. Material: peripheral blood. The sequence was obtained from a woman aged 70-85 years with COVID-19, enrolled during active disease. The DNA of the CDR3 is TGTGCCTTTGACACCAGCTACGAGCAGTACTTC. This translates into CAFDTSYEQYF.